Sequencing of this TCR beta chain was carried out in a study of blood T cell repertoires in COVID-19. The wider study: Sample material is recorded as cDNA or gDNA derived from T cells, B-cell-depleted T cells, or PBMCs.

Sequencing was performed with immunoSEQ multiplex PCR; in TCRdb, only in-frame clones are kept and a portion is missing. This sample has around 160,000 clones, with 85% to 95% found just once. Looked up from germline, CDR1 is MNHEY and CDR2 is SVGAGI. V gave up 6 bases and J gave up 0 bases, with 9 bases separating them. CDR3 length: 14 amino acids. Sequences were obtained from peripheral blood. V is TRBV6-5 and J is TRBJ1-3, with D perhaps matching TRBD1 (5 bases). This TCR came from an older woman with COVID-19, enrolled during active disease. DNA of the CDR3: TGTGCCAGCAGCCGGCAGGGCTCTGGAAACACCATATATTTT. This codes for CASSRQGSGNTIYF.